The entry that follows covers one T cell receptor beta chain sequence. Its antigen is still unknown. Assay used: immunoSEQ multiplex PCR; TCRdb lists only in-frame clones, some missing. The table includes approximately 84,000 clones, 80% to 90% detected once. V gave up 10 bases and J gave up 6 bases; unmatched junction bases: 14. Per germline, CDR1 MDHEN and CDR2 SYDVKM. CDR3 length equals 14 residues. This sample stems from a study of T cell responses to AZD1222 COVID-19 vaccine. Looking at the study overall: Timing groups of about 4 and about 12 weeks for second doses were pooled.

Regarding the study as a whole: Nearly half of spike-specific TCRs reportedly target unmutated variant regions. Clonal diversity was possibly underestimated, and the donors were mostly white British, with more females.

The gene calls are TRBV28 and TRBJ1-2; 7 bases match TRBD1. This receptor was taken from an adult in good health. The sample was peripheral blood, taken on day 0 of AZD1222 vaccination. The CDR3 bases are TGTGCCACCTCGGTGAGAGGGGGCAGGAATGGCTACACCTTC. It encodes CATSVRGGRNGYTF.